The rows below give T cell receptor beta chains drawn from one sample of a study of blood T cell repertoires in COVID-19. Clones were read by immunoSEQ multiplex PCR, and TCRdb kept only the in-frame ones, dropping some. The sample records 150,000 to 200,000 clones, approximately 83% being singletons. The sequenced sample was peripheral blood. Receptor source: a human donor with acute or convalescent COVID-19. The donor label of this sample is uncertain. Each CDR3 is given without its conserved first and last residue.

CDR3	V	J
ATIGQGETQY	TRBV6-5	TRBJ2-5
ASSHRGDTQY	TRBV12-3/TRBV12-4	TRBJ2-3
ASSIRLGPTYEQY	TRBV19	TRBJ2-7
ASSGRTSSLLETQY	TRBV28	TRBJ2-5
ASSDGQGWEDTQY	TRBV28	TRBJ2-3
ASRWDYGTQGGNTEAF	TRBV19	TRBJ1-1
ACREQETQY	TRBV28	TRBJ2-5
ASRAGNQPQH	TRBV28	TRBJ1-5
ASSTSGEGRSNEKLF	TRBV19	TRBJ1-4
ASSQGAGRYETQY	TRBV14	TRBJ2-5
ASSLDAGDSGNTIY	TRBV5-6	TRBJ1-3
ASSSAPDRGPLLGAF	TRBV7-2	TRBJ1-1
ASSPDLGGAYEQY	TRBV9	TRBJ2-7
ASSLDSLSYEQY	TRBV5-4	TRBJ2-7
AWNGGIAAYEQY	TRBV30	TRBJ2-7
ASSLGVAPGGGELF	TRBV7-6	TRBJ2-2
ASSLDRDLGYT	TRBV6-5	TRBJ1-2
ASSPESPGGSYNEQF	TRBV7-2	TRBJ2-1
ASSAGYRQGGSYGYT	TRBV2	TRBJ1-2
ASSLRTGTGSYEQY	TRBV19	TRBJ2-7
ASSQDWGQSAYEQY	TRBV4-1	TRBJ2-7
AWGTGGGMGTQY	TRBV30	TRBJ2-3
ASSFTGDNSPLH	TRBV27	TRBJ1-6
ASSRQGSSTDTQY	TRBV2	TRBJ2-3
ASSPFGGQHTEAF	TRBV18	TRBJ1-1
ASRPRVKDAWGADTQY	TRBV7-2	TRBJ2-3
ASSTGGTPSYEQY	TRBV6-5	TRBJ2-7
ASSSGSTEAF	TRBV28	TRBJ1-1
ASSLDPEGTGDNEQF	TRBV7-3	TRBJ2-1
ASSLDQGPWGEQY	TRBV7-6	TRBJ2-7
ASSFSGTANEKLF	TRBV6-1	TRBJ1-4
ASSTGTTPRQETQY	TRBV19	TRBJ2-5
ASSQRPGTGVWETQY	TRBV14	TRBJ2-5
VTGTEVSYEQY	TRBV6-5	TRBJ2-7
ASSPNTGGDQPQH	TRBV28	TRBJ1-5
ASSSQTGENEKLF	TRBV6-6	TRBJ1-4
ASSLAGGAGNTIY	TRBV7-6	TRBJ1-3
ASSPQLDQPQH	TRBV18	TRBJ1-5
ASSQARTEAF	TRBV3-1/TRBV3-2	TRBJ1-1
ASSLEGGQGQPQH	TRBV5-1	TRBJ1-5
ASSIPGGQTNEKLF	TRBV19	TRBJ1-4
ASSLRASGSFQDEQF	TRBV5-1	TRBJ2-1
ATSGGRGDYGYT	TRBV15	TRBJ1-2
ASSHSGGTEAF	TRBV12-3/TRBV12-4	TRBJ1-1
ASSGVREGQSGELF	TRBV9	TRBJ2-2
ASSLGHGNEAF	TRBV19	TRBJ1-1
ASSGTGANYGYT	TRBV28	TRBJ1-2
ASSRTSGGRNEQF	TRBV5-4	TRBJ2-1
SASEAGGLTGELF	TRBV20-1	TRBJ2-2